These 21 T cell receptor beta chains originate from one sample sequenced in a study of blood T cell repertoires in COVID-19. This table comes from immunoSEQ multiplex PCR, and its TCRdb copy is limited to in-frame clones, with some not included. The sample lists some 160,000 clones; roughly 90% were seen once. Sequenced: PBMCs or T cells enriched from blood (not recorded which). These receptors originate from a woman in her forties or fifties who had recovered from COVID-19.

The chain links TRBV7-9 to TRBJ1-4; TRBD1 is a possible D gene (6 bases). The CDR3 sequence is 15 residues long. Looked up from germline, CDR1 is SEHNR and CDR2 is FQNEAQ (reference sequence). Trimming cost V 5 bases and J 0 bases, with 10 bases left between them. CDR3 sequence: CASSTQGATNEKLFF. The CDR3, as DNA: TGTGCCAGCAGCACACAGGGAGCAACTAATGAAAAACTGTTTTTT.

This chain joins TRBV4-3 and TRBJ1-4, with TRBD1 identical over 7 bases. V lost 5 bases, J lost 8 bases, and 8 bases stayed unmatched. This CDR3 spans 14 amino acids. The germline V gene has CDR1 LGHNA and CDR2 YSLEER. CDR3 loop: CASSRGTVAEKLFF. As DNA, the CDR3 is TGCGCCAGCAGCAGGGGGACAGTTGCGGAAAAACTGTTTTTT.

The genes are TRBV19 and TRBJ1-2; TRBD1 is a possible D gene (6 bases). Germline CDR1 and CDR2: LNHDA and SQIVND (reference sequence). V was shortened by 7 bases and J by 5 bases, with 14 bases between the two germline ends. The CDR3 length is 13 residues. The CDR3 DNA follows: TGTGCCAGTATTTCCAGGGGAGGGTATGGCTACACCTTC. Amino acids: CASISRGGYGYTF.

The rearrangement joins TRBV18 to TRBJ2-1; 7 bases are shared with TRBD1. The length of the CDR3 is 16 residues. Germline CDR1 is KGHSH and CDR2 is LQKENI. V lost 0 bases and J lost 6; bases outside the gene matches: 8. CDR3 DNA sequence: TGTGCCAGCTCACCACCCACGGGACAGCGTTCCAATGAGCAGTTCTTC. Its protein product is CASSPPTGQRSNEQFF. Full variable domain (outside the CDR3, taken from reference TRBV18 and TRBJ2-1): NAGVMQNPRHLVRRRGQEARLRCSPMKGHSHVYWYRQLPEEGLKFMVYLQKENIIDESGMPKERFSAEFPKEGPSILRIQQVVRGDSAAYFCASSPPTGQRSNEQFFGPGTRLTVL.

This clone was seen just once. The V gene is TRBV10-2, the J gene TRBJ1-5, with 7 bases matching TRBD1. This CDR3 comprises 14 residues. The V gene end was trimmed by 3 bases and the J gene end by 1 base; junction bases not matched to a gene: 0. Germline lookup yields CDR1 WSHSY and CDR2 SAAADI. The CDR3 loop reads CASSEQGSNQPQHF. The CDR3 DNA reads TGCGCCAGCAGTGAACAGGGGAGCAATCAGCCCCAGCATTTT.

The CDR3 spells CASSPKTGDTEAFF. The CDR3 DNA reads as TGTGCCAGCTCACCCAAGACGGGGGACACTGAAGCTTTCTTT. The chain carries TRBV18 and TRBJ1-1, with D possibly matching TRBD1 (5 bases). The CDR3 length is 14 residues. Germline lookup yields CDR1 KGHSH and CDR2 LQKENI. The V end lost 3 bases, the J end lost 3 bases, and 11 bases lay between the germline ends.

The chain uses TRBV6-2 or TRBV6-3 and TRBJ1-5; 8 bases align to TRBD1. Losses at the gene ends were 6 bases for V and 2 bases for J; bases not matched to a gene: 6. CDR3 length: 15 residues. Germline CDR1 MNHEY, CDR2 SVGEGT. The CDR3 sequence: CASSPRGLGNQPQHF. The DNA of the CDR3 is TGTGCCAGCAGCCCCAGGGGGCTGGGCAATCAGCCCCAGCATTTT.

The CDR3 spells CASSFQLASGGRYQETQYF. CDR3 DNA: TGTGCCAGCAGCTTTCAGTTGGCATCTGGCGGCCGTTACCAAGAGACCCAGTACTTC. The genes are TRBV11-3 and TRBJ2-5; D ambiguous. Germline V CDR1 and CDR2: SGHNT, YENEEA. V gave up 3 bases and J gave up 0 bases, with 23 bases separating them. CDR3 length equals 19 residues.

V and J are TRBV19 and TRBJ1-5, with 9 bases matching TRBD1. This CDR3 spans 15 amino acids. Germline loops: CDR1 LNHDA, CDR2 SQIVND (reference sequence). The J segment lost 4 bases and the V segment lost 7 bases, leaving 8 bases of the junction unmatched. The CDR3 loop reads CASNPRQGVNQPQHF. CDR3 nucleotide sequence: TGTGCCAGTAACCCTAGACAGGGGGTTAATCAGCCCCAGCATTTT.

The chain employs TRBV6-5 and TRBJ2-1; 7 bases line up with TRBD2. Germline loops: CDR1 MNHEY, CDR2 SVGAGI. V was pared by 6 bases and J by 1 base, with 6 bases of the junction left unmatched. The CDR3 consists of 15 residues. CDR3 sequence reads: CASRREEISYNEQFF. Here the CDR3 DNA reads TGTGCCAGCAGACGGGAGGAAATTTCCTACAATGAGCAGTTCTTC.

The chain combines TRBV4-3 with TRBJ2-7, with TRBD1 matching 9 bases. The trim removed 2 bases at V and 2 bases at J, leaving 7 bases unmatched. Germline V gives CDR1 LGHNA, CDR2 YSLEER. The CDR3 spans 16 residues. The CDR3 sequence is CASSQSGQGIPYEQYF. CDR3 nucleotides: TGCGCCAGCAGCCAAAGTGGACAGGGGATCCCCTACGAGCAGTACTTC.

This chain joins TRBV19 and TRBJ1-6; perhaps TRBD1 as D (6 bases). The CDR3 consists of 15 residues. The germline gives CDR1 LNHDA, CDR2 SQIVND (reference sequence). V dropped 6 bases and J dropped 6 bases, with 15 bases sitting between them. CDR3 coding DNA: TGTGCCAGTAGGGAGAGGGGGATTTCTAATTCACCCCTCCACTTT. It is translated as CASRERGISNSPLHF.

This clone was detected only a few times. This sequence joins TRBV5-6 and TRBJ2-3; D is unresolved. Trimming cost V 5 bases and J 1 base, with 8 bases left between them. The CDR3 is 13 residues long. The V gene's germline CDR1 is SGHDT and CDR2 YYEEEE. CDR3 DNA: TGTGCCAGCAGTGGGCGTCGCACAGATACGCAGTATTTT. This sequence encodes CASSGRRTDTQYF.

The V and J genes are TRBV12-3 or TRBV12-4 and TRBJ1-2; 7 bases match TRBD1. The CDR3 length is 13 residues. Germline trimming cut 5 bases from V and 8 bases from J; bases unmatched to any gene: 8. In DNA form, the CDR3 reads TGTGCCAGCAGTGCGACCAGGGGGACCGGCTACACCTTC. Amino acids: CASSATRGTGYTF.

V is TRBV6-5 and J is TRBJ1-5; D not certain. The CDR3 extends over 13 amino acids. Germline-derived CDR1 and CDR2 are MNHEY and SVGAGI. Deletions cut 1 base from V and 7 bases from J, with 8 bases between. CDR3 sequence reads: CASSYYREQPQHF. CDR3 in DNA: TGTGCCAGCAGTTACTATCGCGAACAGCCCCAGCATTTT.

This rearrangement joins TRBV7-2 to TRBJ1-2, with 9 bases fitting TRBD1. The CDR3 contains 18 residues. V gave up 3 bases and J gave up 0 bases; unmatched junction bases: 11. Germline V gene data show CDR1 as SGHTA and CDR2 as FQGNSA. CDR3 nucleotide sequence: TGTGCCAGCAGCTTTGTTTTCGGACAGGGGTCCCCTAACTATGGCTACACCTTC. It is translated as CASSFVFGQGSPNYGYTF.

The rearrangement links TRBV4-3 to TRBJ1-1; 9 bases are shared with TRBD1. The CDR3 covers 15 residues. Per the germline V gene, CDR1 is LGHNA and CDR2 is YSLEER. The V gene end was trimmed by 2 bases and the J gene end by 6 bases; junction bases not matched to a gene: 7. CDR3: CASSQFTQGAAEAFF. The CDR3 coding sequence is TGCGCCAGCAGCCAATTTACACAGGGGGCCGCTGAAGCTTTCTTT.

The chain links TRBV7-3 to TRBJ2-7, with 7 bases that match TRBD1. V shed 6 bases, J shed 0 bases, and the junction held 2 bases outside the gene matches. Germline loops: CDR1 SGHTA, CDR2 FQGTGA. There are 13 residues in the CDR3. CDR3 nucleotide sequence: TGTGCCAGCAGTCGGGACAGCTCCTACGAGCAGTACTTC. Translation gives CASSRDSSYEQYF.

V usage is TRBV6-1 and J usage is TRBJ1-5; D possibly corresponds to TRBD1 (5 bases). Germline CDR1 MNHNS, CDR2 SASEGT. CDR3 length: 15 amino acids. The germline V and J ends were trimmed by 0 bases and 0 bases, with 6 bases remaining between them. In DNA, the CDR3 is TGTGCCAGCAGTGAAGCGGGGGGTAGCAATCAGCCCCAGCATTTT. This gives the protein CASSEAGGSNQPQHF.

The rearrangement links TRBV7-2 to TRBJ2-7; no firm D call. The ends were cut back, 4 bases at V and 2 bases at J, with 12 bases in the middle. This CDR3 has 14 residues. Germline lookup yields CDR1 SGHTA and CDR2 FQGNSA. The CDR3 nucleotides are TGTGCCAGCAGCTCCCGGTCGAAACCCTACGAGCAGTACTTC. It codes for CASSSRSKPYEQYF.

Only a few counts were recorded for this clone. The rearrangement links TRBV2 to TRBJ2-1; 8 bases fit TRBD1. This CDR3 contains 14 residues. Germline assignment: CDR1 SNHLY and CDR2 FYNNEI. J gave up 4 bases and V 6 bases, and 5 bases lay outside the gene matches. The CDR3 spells CASRQGAGYNEQFF. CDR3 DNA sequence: TGTGCCAGCAGGCAGGGGGCGGGATACAATGAGCAGTTCTTC. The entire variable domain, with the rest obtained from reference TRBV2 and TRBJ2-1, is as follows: EPEVTQTPSHQVTQMGQEVILRCVPISNHLYFYWYRQILGQKVEFLVSFYNNEISEKSEIFDDQFSVERPDGSNFTLKIRSTKLEDSAMYFCASRQGAGYNEQFFGPGTRLTVL.